This T cell receptor beta chain emerged from a study of cytomegalovirus exposure and HLA in healthy donors. Broader study findings: Association with HLA alleles at 0.05 false discovery rate was found for around 17,000 TCR beta sequences in a later analysis. Earlier results showed most TCR beta V segments being productive about 87% or about 30% of the time.

As to this clone: Its antigen is not known.

In the PCR, 60 Vbeta and 13 Jbeta primers were used. Only in-frame clones appear in the TCRdb table, and some are missing; sequencing was by immunoSEQ multiplex PCR. The sample comprises 140,000 or so clones, over 60% of which are singletons, and approximately 2% rests with the top ten. The sequence came from a man aged 35 to 55 in good health and CMV-seronegative. Sequencing input: PBMCs.

CDR3 sequence reads: CSVGTGLSGANVLTF. The CDR3 DNA reads TGCAGCGTGGGGACAGGGTTGTCTGGGGCCAACGTCCTGACTTTC. The rearrangement joins TRBV29-1 to TRBJ2-6, with 9 positions matching TRBD1. The V and J ends lost 6 bases and 1 base, in that order; junction bases with no gene match: 4. This CDR3 spans 15 amino acids. The germline V gene has CDR1 SQVTM and CDR2 ANQGSEA.